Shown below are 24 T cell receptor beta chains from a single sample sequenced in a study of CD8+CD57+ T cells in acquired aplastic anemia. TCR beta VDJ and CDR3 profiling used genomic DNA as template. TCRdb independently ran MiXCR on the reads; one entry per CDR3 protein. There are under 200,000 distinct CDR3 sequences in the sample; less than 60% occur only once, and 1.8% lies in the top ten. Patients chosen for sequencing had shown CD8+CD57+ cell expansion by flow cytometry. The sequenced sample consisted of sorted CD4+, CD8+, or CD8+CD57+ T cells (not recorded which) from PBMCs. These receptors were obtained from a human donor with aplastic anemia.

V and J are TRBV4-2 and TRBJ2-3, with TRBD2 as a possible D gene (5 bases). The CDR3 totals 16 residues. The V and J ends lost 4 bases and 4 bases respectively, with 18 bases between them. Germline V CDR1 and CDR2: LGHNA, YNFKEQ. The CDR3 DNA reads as TGTGCCAGCAGCCGCGAACGAGGGCCGCGGGCAGATACGCAGTATTTT. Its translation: CASSRERGPRADTQYF.

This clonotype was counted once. In nucleotides, the CDR3 is TGCGCCAGCAGGGGGACTAGCGGGGGTACAGATACGCAGTATTTT. Amino acids: CASRGTSGGTDTQYF. This chain links TRBV10-2 with TRBJ2-3; TRBD2 matches 14 bases. The ends lost 6 bases at V and 3 bases at J; junction bases unmatched: 2. The germline V gene has CDR1 WSHSY and CDR2 SAAADI. CDR3 length: 15 residues.

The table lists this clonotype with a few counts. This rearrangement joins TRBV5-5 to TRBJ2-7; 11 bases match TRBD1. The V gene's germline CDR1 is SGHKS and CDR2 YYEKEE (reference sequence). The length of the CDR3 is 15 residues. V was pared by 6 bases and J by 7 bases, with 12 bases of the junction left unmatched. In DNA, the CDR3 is TGTGCCAGCAAAAGGACAGGGGGCGCGTTAGAAGAGCAGTACTTC. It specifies CASKRTGGALEEQYF.

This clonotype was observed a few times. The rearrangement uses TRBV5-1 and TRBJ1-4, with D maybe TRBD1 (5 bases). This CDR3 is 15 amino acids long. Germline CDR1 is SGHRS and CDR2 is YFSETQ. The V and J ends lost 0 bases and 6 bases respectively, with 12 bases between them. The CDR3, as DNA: TGCGCCAGCAGCTTGGAATGGGGGGAAGATGAAAAACTGTTTTTT. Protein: CASSLEWGEDEKLFF.

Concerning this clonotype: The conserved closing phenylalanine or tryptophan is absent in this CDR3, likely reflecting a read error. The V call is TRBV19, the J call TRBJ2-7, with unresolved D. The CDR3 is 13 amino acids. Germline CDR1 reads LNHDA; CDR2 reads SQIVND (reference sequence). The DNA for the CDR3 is TGTGCCAGTAGTGTGGGCCCCGGATACGAACAGTACCTC. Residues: CASSVGPGYEQYL.

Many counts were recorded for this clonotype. The CDR3 region has the DNA TGTGCCATCAACGAGGGAACAGGGGACGGCTATGGCTACACCTTC. Translating gives CAINEGTGDGYGYTF. The V call is TRBV10-3, the J call TRBJ1-2, with 7 positions matching TRBD1. Germline CDR1 and CDR2: ENHRY and SYGVKD. This CDR3 comprises 15 residues. Trimming took 7 bases from V and 4 from J; bases not matched to a gene: 12.

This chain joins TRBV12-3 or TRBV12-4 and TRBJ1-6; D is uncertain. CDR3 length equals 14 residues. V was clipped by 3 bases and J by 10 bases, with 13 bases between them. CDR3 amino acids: CASSFWGERSPLHF. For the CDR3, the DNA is TGTGCCAGCAGTTTTTGGGGTGAACGGTCACCCCTCCACTTT.

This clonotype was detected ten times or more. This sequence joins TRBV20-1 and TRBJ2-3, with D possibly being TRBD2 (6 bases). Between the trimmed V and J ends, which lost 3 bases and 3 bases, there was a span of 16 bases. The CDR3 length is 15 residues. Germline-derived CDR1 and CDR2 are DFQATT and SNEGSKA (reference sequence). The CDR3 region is CSASPLAFQTDTQYF. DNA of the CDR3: TGCAGTGCTAGCCCACTAGCCTTCCAGACAGATACGCAGTATTTT.

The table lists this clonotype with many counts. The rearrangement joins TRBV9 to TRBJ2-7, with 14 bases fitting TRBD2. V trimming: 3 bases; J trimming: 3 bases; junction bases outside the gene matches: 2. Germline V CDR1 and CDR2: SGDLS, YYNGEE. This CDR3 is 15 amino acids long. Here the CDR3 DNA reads TGTGCCAGCAGCGACGGGACTAGCGGGAGCTACGAGCAGTACTTC. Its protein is CASSDGTSGSYEQYF.

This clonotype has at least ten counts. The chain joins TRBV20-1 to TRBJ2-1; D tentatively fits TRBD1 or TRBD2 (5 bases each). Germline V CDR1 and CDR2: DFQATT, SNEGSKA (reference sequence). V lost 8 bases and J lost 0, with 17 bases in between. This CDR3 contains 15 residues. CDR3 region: CSCWGRISSYNEQFF. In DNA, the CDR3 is TGCAGTTGTTGGGGGAGAATCTCCTCCTACAATGAGCAGTTCTTC.

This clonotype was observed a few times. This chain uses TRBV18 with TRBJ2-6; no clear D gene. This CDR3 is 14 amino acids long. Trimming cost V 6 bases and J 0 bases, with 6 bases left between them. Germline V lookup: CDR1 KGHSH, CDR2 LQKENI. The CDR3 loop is CASSSISGANVLTF. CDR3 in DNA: TGTGCCAGCTCCTCAATCTCTGGGGCCAACGTCCTGACTTTC.

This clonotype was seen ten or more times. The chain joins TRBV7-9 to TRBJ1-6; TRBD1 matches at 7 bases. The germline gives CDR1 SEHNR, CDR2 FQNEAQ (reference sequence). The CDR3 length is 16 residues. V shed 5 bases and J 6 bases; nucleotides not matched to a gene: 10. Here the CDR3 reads CASSGPPGTANSPLHF. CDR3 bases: TGTGCCAGCAGCGGGCCGCCCGGGACAGCTAATTCACCCCTCCACTTT.

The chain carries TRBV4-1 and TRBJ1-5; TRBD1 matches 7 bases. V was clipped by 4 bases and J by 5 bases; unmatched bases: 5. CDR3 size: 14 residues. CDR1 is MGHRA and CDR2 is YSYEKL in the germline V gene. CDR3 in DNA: TGCGCCAGCAGCCCCAGGGGGACGGATCAGCCCCAGCATTTT. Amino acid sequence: CASSPRGTDQPQHF.

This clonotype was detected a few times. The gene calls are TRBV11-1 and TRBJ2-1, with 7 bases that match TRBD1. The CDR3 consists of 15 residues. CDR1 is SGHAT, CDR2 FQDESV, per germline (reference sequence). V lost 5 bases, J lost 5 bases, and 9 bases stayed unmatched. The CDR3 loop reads CASSHARDSDNEQFF. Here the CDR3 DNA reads TGTGCCAGCAGCCACGCCCGGGACAGTGACAATGAGCAGTTCTTC.

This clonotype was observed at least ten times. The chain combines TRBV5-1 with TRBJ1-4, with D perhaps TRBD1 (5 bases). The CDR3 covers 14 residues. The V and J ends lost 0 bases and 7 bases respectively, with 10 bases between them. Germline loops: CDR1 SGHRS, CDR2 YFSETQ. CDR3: CASSLEGRGEKLFF. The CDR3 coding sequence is TGCGCCAGCAGCTTGGAGGGGCGCGGTGAAAAACTGTTTTTT.

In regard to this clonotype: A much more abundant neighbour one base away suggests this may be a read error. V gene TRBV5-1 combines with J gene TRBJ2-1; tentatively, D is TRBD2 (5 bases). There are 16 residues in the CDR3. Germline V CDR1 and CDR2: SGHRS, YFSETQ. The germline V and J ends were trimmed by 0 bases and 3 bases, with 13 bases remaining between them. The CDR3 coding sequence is TGCGCCAGCAGCTTGGCCGTGGGGAGAGGCTACAATGAGCAGTTCTTC. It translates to CASSLAVGRGYNEQFF.

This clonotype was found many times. CDR3 protein: CASSLNFNQPQHF. DNA of the CDR3: TGTGCCAGCAGCTTAAATTTCAATCAGCCCCAGCATTTT. The V gene is TRBV7-2, the J gene TRBJ1-5; no clear D gene. The germline gives CDR1 SGHTA, CDR2 FQGNSA. This CDR3 is built from 13 residues. The V and J ends lost 2 bases and 3 bases respectively, with 5 bases between them.

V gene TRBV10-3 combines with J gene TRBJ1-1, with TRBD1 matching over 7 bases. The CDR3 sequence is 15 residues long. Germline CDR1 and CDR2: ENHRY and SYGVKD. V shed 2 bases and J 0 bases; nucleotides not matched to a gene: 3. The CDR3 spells CAISERGTVNTEAFF. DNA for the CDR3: TGTGCCATCAGTGAGCGGGGGACAGTGAACACTGAAGCTTTCTTT.

The CDR3 nucleotides are TGCGCCAGCAGCTCCGCTAGCGGGAGCCTCAATGAGCAGTTCTTC. Translation gives CASSSASGSLNEQFF. The chain combines TRBV5-1 with TRBJ2-1; 10 bases are a match to TRBD2. The germline V gene has CDR1 SGHRS and CDR2 YFSETQ. The V segment lost 3 bases and the J segment 6 bases; nucleotides outside the gene matches: 6. The CDR3 runs to 15 residues. The whole variable domain, filled in from reference TRBV5-1 and TRBJ2-1, reads KAGVTQTPRYLIKTRGQQVTLSCSPISGHRSVSWYQQTPGQGLQFLFEYFSETQRNKGNFPGRFSGRQFSNSRSEMNVSTLELGDSALYLCASSSASGSLNEQFFGPGTRLTVL.

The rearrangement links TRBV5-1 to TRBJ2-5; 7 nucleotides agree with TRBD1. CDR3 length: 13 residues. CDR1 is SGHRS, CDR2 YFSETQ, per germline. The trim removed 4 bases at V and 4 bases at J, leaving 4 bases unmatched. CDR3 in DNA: TGCGCCAGCAGCCAGACAGGGCCAGAGACCCAGTACTTC. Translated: CASSQTGPETQYF.

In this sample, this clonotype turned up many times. In DNA form, the CDR3 reads TGCAGCGCCGTGACGGGCAGGGTATACGAGCAGTACTTC. It encodes CSAVTGRVYEQYF. J is TRBJ2-7 and V is TRBV29-1; maybe TRBD1 (5 bases). Germline V gene data show CDR1 as SQVTM and CDR2 as ANQGSEA. Trimming removed 7 bases from V and 4 bases from J, with 17 bases in between. The CDR3 covers 13 residues.

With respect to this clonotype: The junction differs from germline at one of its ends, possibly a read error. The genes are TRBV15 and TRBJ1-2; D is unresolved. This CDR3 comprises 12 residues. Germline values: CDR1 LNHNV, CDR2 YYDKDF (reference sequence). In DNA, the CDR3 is TGTGCCACCAGATCGCCGGGTTACCAAGGAGAATTC. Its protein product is CATRSPGYQGEF.

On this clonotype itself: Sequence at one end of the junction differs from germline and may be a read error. The CDR3 is CASSSSTGWGYGQYF. CDR3 DNA sequence: TGCGCCAGCAGCTCGTCAACGGGTTGGGGATACGGGCAGTACTTC. V gene TRBV5-1 combines with J gene TRBJ2-7; D is undetermined. This CDR3 is 15 amino acids long. CDR1 is SGHRS and CDR2 is YFSETQ in the germline V gene.

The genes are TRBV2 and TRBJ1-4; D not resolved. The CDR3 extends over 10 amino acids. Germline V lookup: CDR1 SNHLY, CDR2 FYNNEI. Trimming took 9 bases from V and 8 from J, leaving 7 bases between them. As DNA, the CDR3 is TGTGCCAGAGAGAAAGAAAAACTGTTTTTT. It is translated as CAREKEKLFF.